This paragraph covers one TCR beta chain sequence. Germline V gives CDR1 LGHNA, CDR2 YSLEER. Trimming took off 5 bases at V and 4 bases at J, with 17 bases between the two ends. The CDR3 has 16 residues. Each CDR3 protein is one row after TCRdb ran MiXCR on the 5' RACE reads. The profile shows roughly 56,000 distinct CDR3 sequences, approximately 6.1% of them singletons. The data are from a study of T cells after yellow fever vaccination. Study-wide results and limits: Re-detected after boosting: most primary clones, around 97% of CD4 and over 80% of CD8. Almost all vaccine-responding clonotypes went undetected in sorted memory subsets on day 0. Weaker, the secondary response had a peak occurring faster, on day 5 versus 15.

The sequences come from PBMCs, either bulk or a sorted T-cell subset (CD4+, CD8+, memory, or dextramer-sorted; not recorded which), collected on the day of the yellow fever booster vaccination. The source of this sequence is a man aged 18 to 30 who received the YFV17D yellow fever vaccine. The chain is built from TRBV4-3 and TRBJ1-4; D is unclear. CDR3 DNA: TGCGCCAGCAGCAATTGGGAGGACGGAAGTAATGAAAAACTGTTTTTT. Its translation is CASSNWEDGSNEKLFF.